This TCR beta chain was recorded in a study of CD8 T cells in ankylosing spondylitis. This clonotype has only one observation. Its antigen is undetermined. The J segment lost 3 bases and the V segment lost 1 base, leaving 5 bases of the junction unmatched. The length of the CDR3 is 16 residues. Germline-derived CDR1 and CDR2 are LGHNA and YNFKEQ. The study's findings and limits: Reportedly, matched ankylosing spondylitis synovial fluid was significantly enriched for disease-linked clones. Clones that were linked to disease were CD8+ and were relatively rare in peripheral blood. Seemingly distinctive of ankylosing spondylitis blood was a TCR beta motif formed by eight highly homologous variants.

As the method for making TCR beta libraries, quantitative 5'-RACE with molecular barcodes was used. TCRdb reprocessed the 5' RACE reads with MiXCR, giving one entry per CDR3 protein. This table holds 250,000 to 350,000 distinct CDR3 sequences, about 20% found once. This receptor was identified in a female donor with ankylosing spondylitis or in good health (not recorded which). The V call is TRBV4-2, the J call TRBJ1-1, with 10 bases that match TRBD1. Sequencing input: blood, either unsorted or a sorted T cell fraction (not recorded which). The CDR3 bases are TGTGCCAGCAGCCAAGGACAGGGGGCGGCGGACACTGAAGCTTTCTTT. Protein product: CASSQGQGAADTEAFF.